These 7 T cell receptor beta chains originate from one sample sequenced in a study of T cell responses to AZD1222 COVID-19 vaccine. Assay: immunoSEQ multiplex PCR; the TCRdb copy retains only in-frame clones and omits some. The sample lists around 83,000 clones; roughly 88% were seen once. Sequencing was performed on peripheral blood, taken on day 0 of AZD1222 vaccination. The source of these receptors is an adult in good health.

CDR3 nucleotides: TGTGCCGGGGCATGGGGGGACACTGAAGCTTTCTTT. Its protein product is CAGAWGDTEAFF. The J gene is TRBJ1-1, the V gene TRBV27, with TRBD1 as a possible D gene (5 bases). CDR3 length equals 12 residues. V lost 11 bases to trimming and J lost 3 bases, with 13 bases between them. Germline lookup yields CDR1 MNHEY and CDR2 SMNVEV (reference sequence).

The chain uses TRBV19 and TRBJ1-4; 7 nucleotides line up with TRBD1. Per germline, CDR1 LNHDA and CDR2 SQIVND (reference sequence). The CDR3 has 17 amino acids. V lost 8 bases and J lost 4; bases outside the gene matches: 16. The DNA for the CDR3 is TGTGCCAGTCGGAACCACGACGGATACAGGGGTAATGAAAAACTGTTTTTT. It yields the protein CASRNHDGYRGNEKLFF.

The chain carries TRBV11-2 and TRBJ2-7; D is possibly TRBD1 (6 bases). V dropped 1 base and J dropped 3 bases, with 16 bases sitting between them. This CDR3 is 16 amino acids long. Germline CDR1 is SGHAT and CDR2 is FQNNGV. DNA of the CDR3: TGTGCCAGCAGCTTAGGGGGGACAAATCCAGGCTACGAGCAGTACTTC. This gives the protein CASSLGGTNPGYEQYF.

The chain joins TRBV6-5 to TRBJ2-5; 8 bases are shared with TRBD2. The length of the CDR3 is 15 residues. Germline CDR1 and CDR2: MNHEY and SVGAGI. The junction had 6 bases not matched to a gene; V was cut back by 6 bases and J by 0 bases. The CDR3 loop reads CASSGVAGYQETQYF. DNA for the CDR3: TGTGCCAGCAGCGGCGTAGCGGGATACCAAGAGACCCAGTACTTC.

The chain employs TRBV19 and TRBJ1-3, with 8 bases identical to TRBD1. The germline CDR1 and CDR2 sequences are LNHDA and SQIVND (reference sequence). The CDR3 is 16 residues long. Trimming took 3 bases from V and 0 from J; bases not matched to a gene: 4. The CDR3 loop reads CASSMGTGLSGNTIYF. In DNA, the CDR3 is TGTGCCAGTAGTATGGGGACAGGCCTCTCTGGAAACACCATATATTTT.

The chain carries TRBV15 and TRBJ1-5; D gene uncertain. Germline V lookup: CDR1 LNHNV, CDR2 YYDKDF (reference sequence). Trimming removed 0 bases at V and 1 base at J, with 7 bases between. This CDR3 comprises 15 residues. CDR3 in DNA: TGTGCCACCAGCAGAGATCGAGGGAGCAATCAGCCCCAGCATTTT. Its protein is CATSRDRGSNQPQHF.

The CDR3 sequence is CASSQGWGRGSYEQYF. The CDR3, as DNA: TGTGCCAGCAGCCAAGGATGGGGCAGGGGTTCCTACGAGCAGTACTTC. This chain links TRBV3-1 (or the pseudogene TRBV3-2) with TRBJ2-7, with a weak D call TRBD1 (6 bases). The germline gives CDR1 LGHDT, CDR2 YNNKEL (reference sequence). CDR3 length: 16 residues. Trimming stripped 1 base from V and 1 base from J, with 14 bases between.